This passage covers 9 T cell receptor beta chains from one sample sequenced in a study of T cell responses to AZD1222 COVID-19 vaccine. Clones were read by immunoSEQ multiplex PCR, and TCRdb kept only the in-frame ones, dropping some. The sample holds some 97,000 clones, over 75% seen once. The sample was peripheral blood, taken on day 0 of MenACWY control vaccination. These receptor sequences come from an adult in good health.

This chain joins TRBV28 and TRBJ2-3; possibly TRBD1 for D (6 bases). The germline V gene encodes CDR1 MDHEN and CDR2 SYDVKM. Trimming left V 9 bases short and J 2 bases short, with 18 bases between. The CDR3 sequence is 15 residues long. The CDR3 loop is CARGASLGITDTQYF. In DNA, the CDR3 is TGTGCCAGGGGGGCTAGCTTGGGGATCACAGATACGCAGTATTTT.

This rearrangement joins TRBV9 to TRBJ2-3, with 15 bases that match TRBD2. Germline V gene lookup returns CDR1 SGDLS and CDR2 YYNGEE. This CDR3 is built from 18 residues. V trimming: 3 bases; J trimming: 0 bases; junction bases outside the gene matches: 5. The CDR3 reads CASSGGLAGGTSTDTQYF. The CDR3 nucleotides read TGTGCCAGCAGCGGAGGACTAGCGGGGGGGACAAGCACAGATACGCAGTATTTT.

The rearrangement joins TRBV3-1 (or the pseudogene TRBV3-2) to TRBJ2-1; either TRBD1 or TRBD2 may supply D (5 bases each). The CDR3 runs to 17 residues. V was clipped by 1 base and J by 4 bases, with 17 bases between them. Germline loops: CDR1 LGHDT, CDR2 YNNKEL (reference sequence). The CDR3 DNA is TGTGCCAGCAGCCAAGCCAATCAGTGGGACGCTTACAATGAGCAGTTCTTC. It specifies CASSQANQWDAYNEQFF.

V is TRBV24-1 and J is TRBJ2-3; the match to TRBD2 covers 15 bases. The CDR3 is made up of 20 amino acids. Trimming cost V 0 bases and J 0 bases; bases outside gene matches: 6. Germline assignment: CDR1 KGHDR and CDR2 SFDVKD. The CDR3 spells CATSDLSPGLAGGSTDTQYF. DNA of the CDR3: TGTGCCACCAGTGATTTGTCCCCGGGACTAGCGGGAGGCAGCACAGATACGCAGTATTTT.

This rearrangement joins TRBV2 to TRBJ2-7; D is unresolved. Trimming cost V 6 bases and J 6 bases, with 9 bases left between them. The CDR3 has 11 amino acids. In germline, CDR1 is SNHLY, CDR2 FYNNEI. The CDR3 sequence: CASRAVAEQYF. The CDR3 nucleotides read TGTGCCAGCAGGGCCGTGGCCGAGCAGTACTTC. Supplemented by reference TRBV2 and TRBJ2-7, the full variable domain reads EPEVTQTPSHQVTQMGQEVILRCVPISNHLYFYWYRQILGQKVEFLVSFYNNEISEKSEIFDDQFSVERPDGSNFTLKIRSTKLEDSAMYFCASRAVAEQYFGPGTRLTVT.

The J gene is TRBJ1-2, the V gene TRBV2; no firm D call. This CDR3 is built from 14 residues. Trimming left V 7 bases short and J 2 bases short, with 14 bases between. Germline V gene data show CDR1 as SNHLY and CDR2 as FYNNEI. The CDR3 sequence is CASTRDVGNYGYTF. The CDR3 bases are TGTGCCAGCACCCGAGATGTAGGGAACTATGGCTACACCTTC.

CDR3 DNA sequence: TGTGCCAGCAGTTTAGTAGGGGATCAGCCCCAGCATTTT. It translates to CASSLVGDQPQHF. The chain carries TRBV12-3 or TRBV12-4 and TRBJ1-5; a possible D gene is TRBD1 (5 bases). The CDR3 is 13 amino acids. The ends were cut back, 1 base at V and 5 bases at J, with 6 bases in the middle.

CDR3 sequence reads: CASSLDRAYTEAFF. CDR3 nucleotides: TGTGCCAGCAGCTTGGACAGGGCATACACTGAAGCTTTCTTT. The chain carries TRBV5-8 and TRBJ1-1; maybe TRBD1 (6 bases). The germline V gene has CDR1 SGHTS and CDR2 YDEGEE. V was trimmed by 0 bases and J by 3 bases, leaving 9 bases between them. This CDR3 has 14 residues. The full variable domain, completed using reference TRBV5-8 and TRBJ1-1, is EAGVTQSPTHLIKTRGQQATLRCSPISGHTSVYWYQQALGLGLQFLLWYDEGEERNRGNFPPRFSGRQFPNYSSELNVNALELEDSALYLCASSLDRAYTEAFFGQGTRLTVV.

This chain links TRBV18 with TRBJ1-5; D might be TRBD1 (5 bases). The CDR3 is 13 amino acids. Deletions cut 6 bases from V and 4 bases from J, with 10 bases between. From germline, CDR1 is KGHSH and CDR2 LQKENI. The CDR3 DNA follows: TGTGCCAGCTCGCAAGGGACTAATCAGCCCCAGCATTTT. Translated, it gives CASSQGTNQPQHF.